Below, 26 T cell receptor beta chains from the same sample are listed, as sequenced in a study of CD8 T cells in Susac syndrome (dated 2019 in TCRdb). Library preparation was by the immunoSEQ multiplex PCR assay. RNA was extracted with the RNeasy kit and roughly 0.5 to 1 ug was reverse transcribed using random hexamers. In-frame beta chains were kept once TCRdb had trimmed the public reads at Q25 with fastp and called clones with MiXCR. Rows are unified per CDR3 protein, each entry keeping the most common DNA and genes. This sample gives 150,000 to 200,000 distinct CDR3 sequences in total; around 96% of them show up just once. The ten largest clones take up 0.085% to 0.13% of the sample. Input material: CD4+ T cells from PBMCs. These TCRs come from a human donor in good health.

This chain links TRBV20-1 with TRBJ2-7, with 7 bases fitting TRBD2. Trimming at V came to 5 bases and at J to 2 bases, leaving 9 bases not matched to a gene. Germline CDR1 is DFQATT and CDR2 is SNEGSKA (reference sequence). The CDR3 loop spans 14 amino acids. The CDR3 nucleotides read TGCAGTGCTTTTCCTAGCGGAACCCCCTACGAGCAGTACTTC. The encoded protein is CSAFPSGTPYEQYF.

The chain employs TRBV20-1 and TRBJ1-2; D remains unclear. Trimming removed 3 bases from V and 7 bases from J, with 9 bases in between. The CDR3 contains 11 residues. Germline V gives CDR1 DFQATT, CDR2 SNEGSKA (reference sequence). The CDR3 sequence: CSASRGGGYTF. DNA for the CDR3: TGCAGTGCTAGTCGGGGTGGTGGCTACACCTTC.

The V and J genes are TRBV30 and TRBJ2-7; D is possibly TRBD2 (5 bases). Germline V gene lookup returns CDR1 GTSNPN and CDR2 SVGIG (reference sequence). The CDR3 has 15 residues. V lost 6 bases and J 4 bases, leaving 22 bases between the germline ends. In DNA, the CDR3 is TGTGCCTGTATACTTCCGGGGATGGGCCGTTACGAGCAGTACTTC. It is translated as CACILPGMGRYEQYF.

V usage is TRBV7-8 and J usage is TRBJ2-7, with D unresolved. In germline, CDR1 is SGHVS, CDR2 FQNEAQ. The CDR3 runs 12 residues. Trimming pared 1 base from V and 4 bases from J, leaving 5 bases between. The CDR3 DNA is TGTGCCAGCAGCTTAGTTCAGTACGAGCAGTACTTC. It specifies CASSLVQYEQYF.

The chain has TRBV15 and TRBJ1-5; D not resolved. V dropped 3 bases and J dropped 4 bases, with 4 bases sitting between them. Germline V gives CDR1 LNHNV, CDR2 YYDKDF (reference sequence). The CDR3 has 12 residues. CDR3 amino acids: CATSSRNQPQHF. The CDR3 bases are TGTGCCACCAGCAGCCGAAATCAGCCCCAGCATTTT.

V is TRBV6-1 and J is TRBJ1-2; D unresolved. Germline V gives CDR1 MNHNS, CDR2 SASEGT. CDR3 length: 12 amino acids. Trimming left V 7 bases short and J 7 bases short, with 13 bases between. The CDR3 sequence: CASTGSFSGYTF. The CDR3 bases are TGTGCCAGCACCGGTAGTTTCTCTGGCTACACCTTC.

This chain's CDR3 is CASSLGGALNDEQYF. CDR3 DNA sequence: TGTGCCAGCAGTTTGGGGGGCGCGTTGAACGACGAGCAGTACTTC. This chain uses TRBV28 with TRBJ2-7, with D possibly called TRBD1 or TRBD2 (6 bases each). Germline CDR1 reads MDHEN; CDR2 reads SYDVKM. The CDR3 runs to 15 residues. The V and J ends lost 3 bases and 5 bases respectively, with 17 bases between them.

The V call is TRBV7-2, the J call TRBJ2-7, with 13 bases that match TRBD2. Trimming took 0 bases from V and 3 from J; bases not matched to a gene: 8. Looked up from germline, CDR1 is SGHTA and CDR2 is FQGNSA. CDR3 length: 18 amino acids. CDR3 bases: TGTGCCAGCAGCTTAGCGACTAGCGGGAGGTCCCTCCTCTACGAGCAGTACTTC. Amino acid sequence: CASSLATSGRSLLYEQYF. The whole variable domain, filled in from reference TRBV7-2 and TRBJ2-7, reads GAGVSQSPSNKVTEKGKDVELRCDPISGHTALYWYRQSLGQGLEFLIYFQGNSAPDKSGLPSDRFSAERTGGSVSTLTIQRTQQEDSAVYLCASSLATSGRSLLYEQYFGPGTRLTVT.

The rearrangement links TRBV29-1 to TRBJ1-2; 7 bases are shared with TRBD1. The CDR3 is 13 residues long. Trimming took 5 bases from V and 2 from J; bases not matched to a gene: 5. Germline loops: CDR1 SQVTM, CDR2 ANQGSEA. This CDR3 reads CSVSPGQNYGYTF. CDR3 coding DNA: TGCAGCGTTTCCCCGGGACAGAACTATGGCTACACCTTC.

The V gene is TRBV27, the J gene TRBJ2-7; no clear D gene. Deletions cut 8 bases from V and 5 bases from J, with 22 bases between. CDR1 is MNHEY, CDR2 SMNVEV, per germline (reference sequence). The CDR3 length is 15 residues. CDR3 DNA: TGTGCCAGCGGGTTAACGGGCGTCGGCACCCACGAGCAGTACTTC. Translating it yields CASGLTGVGTHEQYF.

The chain combines TRBV2 with TRBJ2-7; possible D gene TRBD2, 7 bases. This CDR3 contains 13 residues. Germline values: CDR1 SNHLY, CDR2 FYNNEI. V lost 8 bases, J lost 1 base, and 12 bases lay in between. Written as DNA, the CDR3 is TGTGCCAGCGGGAGGGACACATCCTACGAGCAGTACTTC. Residues: CASGRDTSYEQYF.

The chain recombines TRBV27 with TRBJ2-3; weak D call: TRBD2 (6 bases). V was cut by 2 bases and J by 1 base, with 13 bases left in between. Germline loops: CDR1 MNHEY, CDR2 SMNVEV (reference sequence). This CDR3 region has 16 residues. The CDR3 coding sequence is TGTGCCAGCAGTTTAGGCACGGGAGTGGGCACAGATACGCAGTATTTT. This translates into CASSLGTGVGTDTQYF.

The chain joins TRBV30 to TRBJ2-5; 8 positions match TRBD1. The CDR3 consists of 14 residues. With 7 bases clipped from V and 3 bases from J, the junction kept 10 bases outside the gene matches. The V gene's germline CDR1 is GTSNPN and CDR2 SVGIG (reference sequence). For the CDR3, the DNA is TGTGCCTCGACGTGGCAGGGGGCGAAAGAGACCCAGTACTTC. As protein: CASTWQGAKETQYF.

The chain links TRBV25-1 to TRBJ2-1; 9 positions match TRBD1. Unmatched junction bases numbered 11, after V lost 0 bases and J lost 5 bases. CDR1 is MGHDK, CDR2 SYGVNS, per germline. The CDR3 is made up of 18 amino acids. CDR3 amino acids: CASSEYDRGITRHNEQFF. As DNA, the CDR3 is TGTGCCAGCAGTGAATATGACAGGGGGATAACCAGGCACAATGAGCAGTTCTTC.

The chain couples TRBV29-1 to TRBJ2-7; the D gene is possibly TRBD2 (7 bases). Germline assignment: CDR1 SQVTM and CDR2 ANQGSEA. CDR3 length equals 14 residues. The V and J ends lost 1 base and 5 bases respectively, with 15 bases between them. In DNA form, the CDR3 reads TGCAGCGTTGAAGGAGGAGGGGGGGCGAACGAGCAGTACTTC. Its translation: CSVEGGGGANEQYF.

V is TRBV24-1 and J is TRBJ2-7, with D perhaps given as TRBD1 or TRBD2 (5 bases each). This CDR3 is 14 amino acids long. Germline lookup yields CDR1 KGHDR and CDR2 SFDVKD. V was cut by 3 bases and J by 7 bases, with 15 bases left in between. CDR3 bases: TGTGCCACCAGTGATACAAACGGGGCAGGGGAGCAGTACTTC. Translation: CATSDTNGAGEQYF.

This clonotype was picked up one time. The V and J genes are TRBV27 and TRBJ2-3; D perhaps matches TRBD2 (6 bases). The ends were cut back, 7 bases at V and 2 bases at J, with 13 bases in the middle. Germline-derived CDR1 and CDR2 are MNHEY and SMNVEV (reference sequence). The CDR3 length is 14 residues. DNA for the CDR3: TGTGCCAGCAAAGGAGCGGGCCCCACAGATACGCAGTATTTT. Residues: CASKGAGPTDTQYF.

The CDR3, as DNA: TGTGCCAGCAGTGAAAGGGGCTTGAGACAGTTCTTC. Amino acid sequence: CASSERGLRQFF. The chain has TRBV2 and TRBJ2-1; D perhaps matches TRBD1 (5 bases). The V end was cut by 2 bases, the J end by 13 bases, with 12 bases between. The CDR3 has 12 residues. Per the germline V gene, CDR1 is SNHLY and CDR2 is FYNNEI.

This chain uses TRBV29-1 with TRBJ2-5, with D maybe TRBD1 (5 bases). The V gene lost 4 bases and the J gene lost 1 base, with 10 bases spanning the gap. The germline CDR1 and CDR2 sequences are SQVTM and ANQGSEA. The CDR3 runs to 13 residues. The CDR3 loop is CSVGGAIQETQYF. The CDR3 region has the DNA TGCAGCGTTGGTGGGGCCATCCAAGAGACCCAGTACTTC.

This chain connects TRBV7-2 to TRBJ2-7, with D maybe TRBD2 (6 bases). Germline V gene lookup returns CDR1 SGHTA and CDR2 FQGNSA. The V end was cut by 2 bases, the J end by 12 bases, with 17 bases between. CDR3 length equals 13 residues. The DNA of the CDR3 is TGTGCCAGCAGCTTAATCGGGAGATCGGAGATGTACTTC. It codes for CASSLIGRSEMYF.

This sequence joins TRBV29-1 and TRBJ1-1; possible D gene TRBD1, 5 bases. The V gene lost 4 bases and the J gene lost 6 bases, with 12 bases spanning the gap. The CDR3 has 12 residues. The germline V gene encodes CDR1 SQVTM and CDR2 ANQGSEA. CDR3 amino acids: CSVVTWTPEAFF. The CDR3 DNA sequence: TGCAGCGTTGTAACCTGGACACCTGAAGCTTTCTTT.

This chain connects TRBV9 to TRBJ2-1; D remains unclear. Trimming removed 0 bases at V and 4 bases at J, with 2 bases between. Per the germline V gene, CDR1 is SGDLS and CDR2 is YYNGEE. The CDR3 totals 12 residues. The CDR3 nucleotides are TGTGCCAGCAGCGTAGGATACAATGAGCAGTTCTTC. It translates to CASSVGYNEQFF.

This clonotype was detected only once. The chain uses TRBV20-1 and TRBJ2-3, with D unclear. Germline CDR1 reads DFQATT; CDR2 reads SNEGSKA (reference sequence). The CDR3 length is 13 residues. Trimming took off 5 bases at V and 2 bases at J, with 11 bases between the two ends. This CDR3 is CSAARSVTDTQYF. In DNA, the CDR3 is TGCAGTGCTGCAAGATCCGTCACAGATACGCAGTATTTT.

The rearrangement uses TRBV28 and TRBJ2-7, with 9 bases identical to TRBD2. Germline CDR1 is MDHEN and CDR2 is SYDVKM. This CDR3 comprises 15 residues. With 5 bases clipped from V and 4 bases from J, the junction kept 9 bases outside the gene matches. The CDR3 sequence: CASSPPAGGFYEQYF. The CDR3 bases are TGTGCCAGCAGTCCTCCAGCGGGAGGTTTTTACGAGCAGTACTTC.

The J gene is TRBJ2-7, the V gene TRBV20-1; 9 nucleotides match TRBD1. Germline V gives CDR1 DFQATT, CDR2 SNEGSKA (reference sequence). Trimming took 2 bases from V and 1 from J; bases not matched to a gene: 6. There are 15 residues in the CDR3. CDR3 region: CSARPSGQGSYEQYF. The DNA for the CDR3 is TGCAGTGCTAGACCCTCGGGACAGGGTTCCTACGAGCAGTACTTC.

The chain joins TRBV29-1 to TRBJ1-1; 8 nucleotides match TRBD1. J lost 2 bases, V lost 7 bases, and 12 bases had no gene match. CDR1 SQVTM and CDR2 ANQGSEA come from the germline V gene. CDR3 length: 15 residues. Written as DNA, the CDR3 is TGCAGCGCAGGGGACAGGAGAGTTTCTAACACTGAAGCTTTCTTT. Amino acids: CSAGDRRVSNTEAFF.